This T cell receptor beta chain comes out of a study of OX40 agonist ivuxolimab in advanced cancers. For the study at large: The drug used for patients, ivuxolimab, was an agonistic anti-OX40 (CD134) antibody.

Overall study results and limits: Clonal expansion was seen in CD4+ and CD8+ blood T cells by week 6 at 0.1 to 3.0 mg/kg.

Libraries were prepared by immunoSEQ multiplex PCR; TCRdb keeps only in-frame clonotypes and omits some of them. Of about 35,000 clones in the sample, 92% are singletons; the top ten hold around a third. Worth noting for this clone: The target antigen is unknown.

Trimming at V came to 1 base and at J to 5 bases, leaving 7 bases not matched to a gene. Germline CDR1 is LNHDA and CDR2 is SQIVND (reference sequence). The CDR3 covers 15 residues. The chain combines TRBV19 with TRBJ2-7; 8 positions agree with TRBD2. The material was CD4+ or CD8+ T cells sorted from blood, obtained in a trial of the OX40 agonist ivuxolimab. The TCR originated in an adult with an advanced solid tumor such as melanoma, head and neck, liver or kidney cancer. The CDR3 sequence is CASSIGSGTRNEQYF. CDR3 DNA: TGTGCCAGTAGTATAGGTTCGGGGACTAGAAACGAGCAGTACTTC. Filled out from reference TRBV19 and TRBJ2-7, the complete variable domain reads DGGITQSPKYLFRKEGQNVTLSCEQNLNHDAMYWYRQDPGQGLRLIYYSQIVNDFQKGDIAEGYSVSREKKESFPLTVTSAQKNPTAFYLCASSIGSGTRNEQYFGPGTRLTVT.